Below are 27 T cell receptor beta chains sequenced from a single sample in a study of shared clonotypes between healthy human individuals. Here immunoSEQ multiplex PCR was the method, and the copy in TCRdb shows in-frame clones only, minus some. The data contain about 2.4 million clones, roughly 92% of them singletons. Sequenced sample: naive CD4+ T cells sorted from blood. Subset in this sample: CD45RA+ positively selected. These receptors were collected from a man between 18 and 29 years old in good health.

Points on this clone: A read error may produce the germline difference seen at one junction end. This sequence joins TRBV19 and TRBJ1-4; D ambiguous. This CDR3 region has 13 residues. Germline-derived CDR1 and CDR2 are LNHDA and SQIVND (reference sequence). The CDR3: CASSPSSKEKLFF. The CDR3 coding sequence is TGTGCCAGTAGTCCTAGTTCTAAGGAAAAACTGTTTTTT.

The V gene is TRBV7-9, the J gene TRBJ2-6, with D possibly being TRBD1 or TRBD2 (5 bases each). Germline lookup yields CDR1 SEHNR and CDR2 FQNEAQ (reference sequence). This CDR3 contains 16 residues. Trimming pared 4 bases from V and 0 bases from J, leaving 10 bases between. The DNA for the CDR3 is TGTGCCAGCAGCTCGGGACCTTTCTCTGGGGCCAACGTCCTGACTTTC. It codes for CASSSGPFSGANVLTF.

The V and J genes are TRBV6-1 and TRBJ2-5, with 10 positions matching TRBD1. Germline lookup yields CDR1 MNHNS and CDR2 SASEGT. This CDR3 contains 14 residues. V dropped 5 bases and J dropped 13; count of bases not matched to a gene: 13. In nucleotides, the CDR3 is TGTGCCAGCAGTTATCGGGACAGGGGTACTCGATTGTACTTC. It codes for CASSYRDRGTRLYF.

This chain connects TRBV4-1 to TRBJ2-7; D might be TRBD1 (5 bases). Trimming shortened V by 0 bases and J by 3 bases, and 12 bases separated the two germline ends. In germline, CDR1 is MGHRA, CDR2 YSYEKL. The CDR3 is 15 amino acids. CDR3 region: CASSQEGQGIYEQYF. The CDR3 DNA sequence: TGCGCCAGCAGCCAAGAAGGGCAGGGAATCTACGAGCAGTACTTC.

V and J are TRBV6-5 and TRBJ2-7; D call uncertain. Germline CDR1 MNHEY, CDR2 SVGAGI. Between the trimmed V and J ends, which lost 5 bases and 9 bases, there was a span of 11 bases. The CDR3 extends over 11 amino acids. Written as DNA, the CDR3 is TGTGCCAGCAGTAACTTAGGCTGGCAGTACTTC. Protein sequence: CASSNLGWQYF.

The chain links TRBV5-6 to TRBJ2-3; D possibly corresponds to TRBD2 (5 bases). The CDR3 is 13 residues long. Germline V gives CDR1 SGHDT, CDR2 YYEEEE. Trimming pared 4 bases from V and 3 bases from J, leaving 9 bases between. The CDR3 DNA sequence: TGTGCCAGCAGCCCGGGAAGGACAGATACGCAGTATTTT. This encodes CASSPGRTDTQYF. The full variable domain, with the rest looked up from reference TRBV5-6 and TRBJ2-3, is DAGVTQSPTHLIKTRGQQVTLRCSPKSGHDTVSWYQQALGQGPQFIFQYYEEEERQRGNFPDRFSGHQFPNYSSELNVNALLLGDSALYLCASSPGRTDTQYFGPGTRLTVL.

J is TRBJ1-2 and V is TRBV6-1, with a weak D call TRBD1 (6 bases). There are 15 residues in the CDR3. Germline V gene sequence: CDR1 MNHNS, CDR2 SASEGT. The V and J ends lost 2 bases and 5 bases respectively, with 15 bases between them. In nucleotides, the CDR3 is TGTGCCAGCAGTGAATATCTGGGGGCGACTTATGGCTACACCTTC. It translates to CASSEYLGATYGYTF.

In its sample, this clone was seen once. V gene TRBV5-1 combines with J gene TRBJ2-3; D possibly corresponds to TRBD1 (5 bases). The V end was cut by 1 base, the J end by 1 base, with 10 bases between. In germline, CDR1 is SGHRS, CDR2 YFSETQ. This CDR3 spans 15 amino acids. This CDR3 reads CASSLYGARTDTQYF. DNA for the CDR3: TGCGCCAGCAGCTTGTATGGGGCCCGCACAGATACGCAGTATTTT.

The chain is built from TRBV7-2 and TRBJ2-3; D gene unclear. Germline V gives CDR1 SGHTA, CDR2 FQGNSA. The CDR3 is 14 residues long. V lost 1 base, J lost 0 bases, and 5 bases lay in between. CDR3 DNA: TGTGCCAGCAGCTTAGTTGCAAGCACAGATACGCAGTATTTT. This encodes CASSLVASTDTQYF. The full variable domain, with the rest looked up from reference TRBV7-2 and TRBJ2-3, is GAGVSQSPSNKVTEKGKDVELRCDPISGHTALYWYRQSLGQGLEFLIYFQGNSAPDKSGLPSDRFSAERTGGSVSTLTIQRTQQEDSAVYLCASSLVASTDTQYFGPGTRLTVL.

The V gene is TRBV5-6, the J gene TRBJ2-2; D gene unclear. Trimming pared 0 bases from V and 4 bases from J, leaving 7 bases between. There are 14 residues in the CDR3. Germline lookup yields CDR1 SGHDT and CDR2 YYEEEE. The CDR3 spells CASSLEAITGELFF. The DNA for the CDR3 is TGTGCCAGCAGCTTGGAGGCCATCACCGGGGAGCTGTTTTTT.

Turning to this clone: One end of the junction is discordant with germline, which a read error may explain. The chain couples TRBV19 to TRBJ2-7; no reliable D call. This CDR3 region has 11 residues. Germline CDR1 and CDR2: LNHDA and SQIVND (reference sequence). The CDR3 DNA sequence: TGTGCCAGTAGTTCTTACCTATCCCCAAACTTC. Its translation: CASSSYLSPNF.

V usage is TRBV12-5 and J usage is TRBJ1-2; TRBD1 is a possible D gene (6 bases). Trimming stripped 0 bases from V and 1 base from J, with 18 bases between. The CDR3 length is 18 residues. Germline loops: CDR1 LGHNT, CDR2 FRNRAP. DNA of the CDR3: TGTGCTAGTGGTTTGGTACTCGGACGCCCAGGGGTTAACTATGGCTACACCTTC. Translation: CASGLVLGRPGVNYGYTF.

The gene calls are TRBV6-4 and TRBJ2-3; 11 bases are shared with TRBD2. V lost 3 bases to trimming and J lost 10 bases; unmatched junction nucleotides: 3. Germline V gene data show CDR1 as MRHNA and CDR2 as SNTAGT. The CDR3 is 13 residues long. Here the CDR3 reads CASSELAGVAQYF. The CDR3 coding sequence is TGTGCCAGCAGTGAACTAGCGGGGGTCGCGCAGTATTTT.

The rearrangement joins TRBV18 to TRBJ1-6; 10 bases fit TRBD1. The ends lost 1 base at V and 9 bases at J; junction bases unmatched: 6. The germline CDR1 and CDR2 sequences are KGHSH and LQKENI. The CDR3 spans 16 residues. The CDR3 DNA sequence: TGTGCCAGCTCACCACAGGGGACAGGGGCTGTTTCACCCCTCCACTTT. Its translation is CASSPQGTGAVSPLHF.

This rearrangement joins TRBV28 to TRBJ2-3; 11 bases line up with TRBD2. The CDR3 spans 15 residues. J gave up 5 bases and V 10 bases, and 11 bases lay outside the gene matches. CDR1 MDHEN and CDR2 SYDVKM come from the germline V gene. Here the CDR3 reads CATQLAGGTLDTQYF. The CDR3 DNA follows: TGTGCCACCCAATTAGCGGGGGGGACTCTAGATACGCAGTATTTT.

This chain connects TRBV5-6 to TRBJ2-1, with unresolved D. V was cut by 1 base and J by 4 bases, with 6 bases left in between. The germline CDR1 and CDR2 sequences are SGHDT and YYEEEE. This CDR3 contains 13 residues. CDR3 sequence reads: CASSLRQYNEQFF. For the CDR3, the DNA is TGTGCCAGCAGCTTGAGGCAGTACAATGAGCAGTTCTTC.

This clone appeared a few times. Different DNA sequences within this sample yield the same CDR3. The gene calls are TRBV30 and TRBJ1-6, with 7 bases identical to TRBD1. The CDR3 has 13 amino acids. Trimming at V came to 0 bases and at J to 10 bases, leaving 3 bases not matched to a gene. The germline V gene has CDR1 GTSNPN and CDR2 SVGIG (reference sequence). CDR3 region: CAWSVQGGSPLHF. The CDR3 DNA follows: TGTGCCTGGAGTGTACAAGGGGGCTCACCCCTCCACTTT.

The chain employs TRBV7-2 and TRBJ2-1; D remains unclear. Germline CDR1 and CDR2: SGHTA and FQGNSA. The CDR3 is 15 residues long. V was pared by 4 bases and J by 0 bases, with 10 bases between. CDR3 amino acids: CASSSRASSYNEQFF. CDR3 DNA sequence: TGTGCCAGCAGCTCCCGGGCGAGCTCCTACAATGAGCAGTTCTTC. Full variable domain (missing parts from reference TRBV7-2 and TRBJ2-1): GAGVSQSPSNKVTEKGKDVELRCDPISGHTALYWYRQSLGQGLEFLIYFQGNSAPDKSGLPSDRFSAERTGGSVSTLTIQRTQQEDSAVYLCASSSRASSYNEQFFGPGTRLTVL.

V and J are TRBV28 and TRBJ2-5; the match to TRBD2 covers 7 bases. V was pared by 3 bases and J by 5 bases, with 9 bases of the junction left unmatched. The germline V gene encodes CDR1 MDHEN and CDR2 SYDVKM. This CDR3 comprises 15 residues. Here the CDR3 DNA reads TGTGCCAGCAGTTTCCGATCGACTAGCTGGGAGACCCAGTACTTC. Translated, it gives CASSFRSTSWETQYF.

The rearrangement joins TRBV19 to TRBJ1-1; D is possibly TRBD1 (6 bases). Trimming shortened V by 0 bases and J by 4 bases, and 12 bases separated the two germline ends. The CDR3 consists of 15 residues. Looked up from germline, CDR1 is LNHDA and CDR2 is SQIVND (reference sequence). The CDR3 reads CASSIEQGGGTEAFF. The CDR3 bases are TGTGCCAGTAGTATAGAACAGGGCGGTGGCACTGAAGCTTTCTTT.

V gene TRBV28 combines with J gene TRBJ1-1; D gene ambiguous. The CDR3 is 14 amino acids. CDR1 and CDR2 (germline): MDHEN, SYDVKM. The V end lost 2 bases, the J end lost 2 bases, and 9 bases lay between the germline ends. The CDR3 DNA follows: TGTGCCAGCAGTTTAGGGAGTGTAAACACTGAAGCTTTCTTT. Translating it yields CASSLGSVNTEAFF.

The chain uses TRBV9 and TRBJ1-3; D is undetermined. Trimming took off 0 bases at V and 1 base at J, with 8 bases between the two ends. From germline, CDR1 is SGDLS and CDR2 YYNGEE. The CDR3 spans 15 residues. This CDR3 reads CASSVEIASGNTIYF. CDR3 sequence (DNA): TGTGCCAGCAGCGTAGAGATCGCTTCTGGAAACACCATATATTTT. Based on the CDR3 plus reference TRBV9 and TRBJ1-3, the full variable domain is DSGVTQTPKHLITATGQRVTLRCSPRSGDLSVYWYQQSLDQGLQFLIQYYNGEERAKGNILERFSAQQFPDLHSELNLSSLELGDSALYFCASSVEIASGNTIYFGEGSWLTVV.

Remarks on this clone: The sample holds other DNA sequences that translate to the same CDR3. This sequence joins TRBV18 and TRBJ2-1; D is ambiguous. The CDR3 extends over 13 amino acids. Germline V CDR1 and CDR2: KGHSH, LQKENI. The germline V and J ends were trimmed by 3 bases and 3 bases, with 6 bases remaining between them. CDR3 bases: TGTGCCAGCTCACCGGGCAGCTACAATGAGCAGTTCTTC. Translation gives CASSPGSYNEQFF.

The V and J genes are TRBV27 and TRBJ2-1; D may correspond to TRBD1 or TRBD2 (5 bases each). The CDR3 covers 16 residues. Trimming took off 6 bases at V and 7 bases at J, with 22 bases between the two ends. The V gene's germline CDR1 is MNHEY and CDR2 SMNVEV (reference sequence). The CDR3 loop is CASSERRGAGSNEQFF. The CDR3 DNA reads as TGTGCCAGCAGCGAAAGACGGGGAGCAGGGTCAAATGAGCAGTTCTTC.

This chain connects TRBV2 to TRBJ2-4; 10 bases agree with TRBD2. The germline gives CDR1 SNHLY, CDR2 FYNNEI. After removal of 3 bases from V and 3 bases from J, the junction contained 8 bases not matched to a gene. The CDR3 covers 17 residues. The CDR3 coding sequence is TGTGCCAGCAGTGAGGGGCTAGCGGGGGTCTACAAAAACATTCAGTACTTC. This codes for CASSEGLAGVYKNIQYF.

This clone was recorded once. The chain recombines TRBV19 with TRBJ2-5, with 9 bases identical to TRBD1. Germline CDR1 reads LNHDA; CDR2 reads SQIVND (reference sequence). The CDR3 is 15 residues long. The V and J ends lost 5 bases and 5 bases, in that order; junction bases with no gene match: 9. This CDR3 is CASSGPTGGRETQYF. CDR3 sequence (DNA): TGTGCCAGTAGTGGGCCAACAGGGGGCCGGGAGACCCAGTACTTC.

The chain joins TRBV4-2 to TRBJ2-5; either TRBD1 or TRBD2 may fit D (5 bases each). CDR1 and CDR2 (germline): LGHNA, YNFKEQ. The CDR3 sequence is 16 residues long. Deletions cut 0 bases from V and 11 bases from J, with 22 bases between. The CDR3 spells CASSQESAGPQGEQYF. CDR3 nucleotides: TGTGCCAGCAGCCAAGAATCCGCCGGGCCCCAGGGAGAGCAGTACTTC.